Sequencing of this T cell receptor (beta chain) was carried out in a study of T-cell reconstitution after alpha-beta-depleted transplantation in children. V was clipped by 0 bases and J by 5 bases; unmatched bases: 13. This CDR3 has 18 residues. The germline gives CDR1 MNHEY, CDR2 SVGEGT. This clonotype appeared a single time. A library of TCRbeta sequences, prepared with unique molecular identifiers, was generated. TCRdb reprocessed the PCR reads via MiXCR and lists one record per CDR3 protein. The sample lists about 350,000 distinct CDR3 sequences; about an eighth were seen once. This specimen was PBMCs, taken from the stem cell graft. The sequence came from a human donor who donated a stem cell graft to a child with Fanconi anemia. The rearrangement links TRBV6-2 or TRBV6-3 to TRBJ2-7; 10 bases are a match to TRBD1. Here the CDR3 reads CASSYSGLTGQGIHEQYF. As DNA, the CDR3 is TGTGCCAGCAGTTACTCGGGGCTCACGGGACAGGGGATCCACGAGCAGTACTTC.